Following are 31 T cell receptor beta chains from one sample sequenced in a study of blood T cell repertoires in COVID-19. The table came from immunoSEQ multiplex PCR; TCRdb's copy has only in-frame clones and leaves some out. The table shows roughly 150,000 clones, with about 86% occurring only once. The sequencing input was peripheral blood. The receptors derive from a woman aged 65 to 85 who had recovered from COVID-19.

V usage is TRBV7-8 and J usage is TRBJ1-1, with TRBD1 matching 9 bases. The ends lost 0 bases at V and 6 bases at J; junction bases unmatched: 5. This CDR3 contains 15 residues. CDR1 and CDR2 (germline): SGHVS, FQNEAQ. Written as DNA, the CDR3 is TGTGCCAGCAGCTTAGCCGGGACAGGGAGGTCTGAAGCTTTCTTT. This gives the protein CASSLAGTGRSEAFF.

The chain recombines TRBV5-4 with TRBJ1-2, with 10 bases lining up with TRBD1. Trimming cost V 6 bases and J 5 bases; bases outside gene matches: 4. The CDR3 runs to 13 residues. Germline V gene lookup returns CDR1 SGHNT and CDR2 YYREEE (reference sequence). The DNA of the CDR3 is TGTGCCAGCACCGCGGACAGGGGGTATGGCTACACCTTC. This codes for CASTADRGYGYTF. The full variable domain, in which reference TRBV5-4 and TRBJ1-2 provide the parts outside the CDR3, is ETGVTQSPTHLIKTRGQQVTLRCSSQSGHNTVSWYQQALGQGPQFIFQYYREEENGRGNFPPRFSGLQFPNYSSELNVNALELDDSALYLCASTADRGYGYTFGSGTRLTVV.

The CDR3 region is CASSYWGRGPEDTQYF. For the CDR3, the DNA is TGTGCCAGCAGTTATTGGGGCAGGGGCCCAGAAGATACGCAGTATTTT. This sequence joins TRBV6-5 and TRBJ2-3; TRBD1 is a possible D gene (6 bases). Germline CDR1 is MNHEY and CDR2 is SVGAGI. The CDR3 runs to 16 residues. Trimming pared 3 bases from V and 5 bases from J, leaving 18 bases between.

The chain employs TRBV7-8 and TRBJ2-7, with 7 bases identical to TRBD1. There are 14 residues in the CDR3. Germline V gene sequence: CDR1 SGHVS, CDR2 FQNEAQ. With 1 base clipped from V and 5 bases from J, the junction kept 5 bases outside the gene matches. CDR3 sequence: CASSLDRGSHEQYF. The DNA of the CDR3 is TGTGCCAGCAGCTTAGACAGGGGTAGCCACGAGCAGTACTTC.

This chain connects TRBV28 to TRBJ1-2; 7 bases match TRBD1. The CDR3 sequence is 14 residues long. The V gene end was trimmed by 6 bases and the J gene end by 2 bases; junction bases not matched to a gene: 6. Germline CDR1 is MDHEN and CDR2 is SYDVKM. The CDR3 DNA sequence: TGTGCCAGCAGCCCGGGACAGATGAACTATGGCTACACCTTC. Its protein product is CASSPGQMNYGYTF.

This clone was picked up one time. As DNA, the CDR3 is TGCAGTGGGGGCCATAATGAAAAACTGTTTTTT. It translates to CSGGHNEKLFF. The chain combines TRBV29-1 with TRBJ1-4; TRBD1 is a possible D gene (6 bases). CDR1 SQVTM and CDR2 ANQGSEA come from the germline V gene. The CDR3 consists of 11 residues. Full variable domain (outside the CDR3, taken from reference TRBV29-1 and TRBJ1-4): SAVISQKPSRDICQRGTSLTIQCQVDSQVTMMFWYRQQPGQSLTLIATANQGSEATYESGFVIDKFPISRPNLTFSTLTVSNMSPEDSSIYLCSGGHNEKLFFGSGTQLSVL.

This CDR3 reads CASGLAGETQYF. The CDR3 bases are TGTGCCAGCGGACTGGCGGGGGAGACCCAGTACTTC. This chain uses TRBV6-5 with TRBJ2-5, with D possibly being TRBD2 (6 bases). V was trimmed by 8 bases and J by 5 bases, leaving 12 bases between them. In germline, CDR1 is MNHEY, CDR2 SVGAGI. The CDR3 is 12 amino acids.

V usage is TRBV10-3 and J usage is TRBJ1-2, with D maybe TRBD1 (6 bases). Germline CDR1 and CDR2: ENHRY and SYGVKD. Trimming left V 7 bases short and J 4 bases short, with 19 bases between. The CDR3 totals 15 residues. CDR3 protein: CAIKNRELFRYGYTF. CDR3 bases: TGTGCCATCAAAAACAGGGAGCTATTTCGCTATGGCTACACCTTC.

The chain combines TRBV11-1 with TRBJ1-3; possibly TRBD1 for D (5 bases). The V gene lost 5 bases and the J gene lost 5 bases, with 13 bases spanning the gap. This CDR3 region has 14 residues. Germline V lookup: CDR1 SGHAT, CDR2 FQDESV (reference sequence). This CDR3 reads CASSPKDTRNTIYF. In DNA, the CDR3 is TGTGCCAGCAGCCCGAAGGACACACGAAACACCATATATTTT.

The CDR3: CASIDRDRGDIQYF. The CDR3 nucleotides read TGTGCCAGCATAGACCGGGACAGGGGGGACATTCAGTACTTC. This chain uses TRBV6-5 with TRBJ2-4; 11 bases line up with TRBD1. Looked up from germline, CDR1 is MNHEY and CDR2 is SVGAGI. With V trimmed by 7 bases and J by 8 bases, 7 bases remained unmatched. This CDR3 has 14 amino acids.

The gene calls are TRBV5-1 and TRBJ2-5; TRBD2 is a possible D gene (6 bases). V lost 4 bases and J lost 2, with 12 bases in between. The germline gives CDR1 SGHRS, CDR2 YFSETQ. This CDR3 region has 14 residues. The CDR3 coding sequence is TGCGCCAGCAGCCGGGGGTCCGCTCAAGAGACCCAGTACTTC. Its translation: CASSRGSAQETQYF.

V usage is TRBV5-4 and J usage is TRBJ2-6; a possible D gene is TRBD1 (6 bases). Germline V gene lookup returns CDR1 SGHNT and CDR2 YYREEE (reference sequence). The germline V and J ends were trimmed by 1 base and 3 bases, with 8 bases remaining between them. The CDR3 runs to 15 residues. The CDR3 is CASSLWGLGANVLTF. As DNA, the CDR3 is TGTGCCAGCAGCTTGTGGGGGCTTGGGGCCAACGTCCTGACTTTC. The variable domain in full, with the rest retrieved from reference TRBV5-4 and TRBJ2-6, is ETGVTQSPTHLIKTRGQQVTLRCSSQSGHNTVSWYQQALGQGPQFIFQYYREEENGRGNFPPRFSGLQFPNYSSELNVNALELDDSALYLCASSLWGLGANVLTFGAGSRLTVL.

V usage is TRBV7-2 and J usage is TRBJ2-7, with 10 bases identical to TRBD1. The CDR3 sequence is 15 residues long. V lost 5 bases to trimming and J lost 3 bases; unmatched junction nucleotides: 7. Germline loops: CDR1 SGHTA, CDR2 FQGNSA. Here the CDR3 reads CASSPRTGGDYEQYF. CDR3 nucleotide sequence: TGTGCCAGCAGCCCACGGACAGGGGGGGACTACGAGCAGTACTTC.

V usage is TRBV7-9 and J usage is TRBJ2-2, with TRBD2 as a possible D gene (5 bases). V lost 5 bases to trimming and J lost 4 bases, with 17 bases between them. CDR1 SEHNR and CDR2 FQNEAQ come from the germline V gene (reference sequence). The CDR3 runs to 16 residues. The CDR3 DNA follows: TGTGCCAGCAGCCAAACCCGGGAAAACCCCACCGGGGAGCTGTTTTTT. Translated, it gives CASSQTRENPTGELFF.

J is TRBJ1-6 and V is TRBV5-1; 7 nucleotides agree with TRBD1. This CDR3 is 15 amino acids long. Germline V CDR1 and CDR2: SGHRS, YFSETQ. Trimming took 4 bases from V and 5 from J; bases not matched to a gene: 6. CDR3 nucleotides: TGCGCCAGCAGCCCAGAGACAGGGAATAATTCACCCCTCCACTTT. Protein sequence: CASSPETGNNSPLHF.

This chain links TRBV19 with TRBJ2-1, with 7 bases identical to TRBD1. Germline V gene data show CDR1 as LNHDA and CDR2 as SQIVND (reference sequence). This CDR3 is 15 amino acids long. The V and J ends lost 6 bases and 0 bases, in that order; junction bases with no gene match: 5. Written as DNA, the CDR3 is TGTGCCAGTAGCGACAGGGTTAGCTCCTACAATGAGCAGTTCTTC. Translating gives CASSDRVSSYNEQFF.

The V gene is TRBV19, the J gene TRBJ1-2; 7 nucleotides align to TRBD1. CDR3 size: 14 residues. Germline V lookup: CDR1 LNHDA, CDR2 SQIVND (reference sequence). Trimming took 3 bases from V and 5 from J; bases not matched to a gene: 6. The CDR3 DNA sequence: TGTGCCAGTAGTATCGGGGGACAGCTTTATGGCTACACCTTC. Protein: CASSIGGQLYGYTF.

This sequence joins TRBV3-1 (or the pseudogene TRBV3-2) and TRBJ1-6, with D possibly being TRBD1 (6 bases). The ends were cut back, 1 base at V and 9 bases at J, with 13 bases in the middle. This CDR3 has 15 residues. Germline CDR1 and CDR2: LGHDT and YNNKEL (reference sequence). The CDR3 is CASSQGGGMGSPLHF. The CDR3 nucleotides are TGTGCCAGCAGCCAAGGGGGGGGCATGGGTTCACCCCTCCACTTT.

This clone was counted a single time. The genes are TRBV2 and TRBJ1-2, with 7 bases lining up with TRBD1. This CDR3 has 14 residues. The germline V gene has CDR1 SNHLY and CDR2 FYNNEI. Unmatched junction bases numbered 7, after V lost 4 bases and J lost 5 bases. CDR3 in amino acids: CASSADRRAYGYTF. The CDR3 coding sequence is TGTGCCAGCAGTGCGGACAGGAGGGCATATGGCTACACCTTC.

V and J are TRBV18 and TRBJ2-1, with TRBD1 matching 7 bases. This CDR3 region has 15 residues. Germline loops: CDR1 KGHSH, CDR2 LQKENI. With 3 bases clipped from V and 4 bases from J, the junction kept 6 bases outside the gene matches. This CDR3 is CASSPRDRPYNEQFF. CDR3 DNA sequence: TGTGCCAGCTCACCCCGGGACAGACCTTACAATGAGCAGTTCTTC. Filled out from reference TRBV18 and TRBJ2-1, the complete variable domain reads NAGVMQNPRHLVRRRGQEARLRCSPMKGHSHVYWYRQLPEEGLKFMVYLQKENIIDESGMPKERFSAEFPKEGPSILRIQQVVRGDSAAYFCASSPRDRPYNEQFFGPGTRLTVL.

This chain connects TRBV7-8 to TRBJ1-4, with unresolved D. The CDR3 is 13 amino acids. V lost 5 bases and J lost 8, with 12 bases in between. CDR1 is SGHVS, CDR2 FQNEAQ, per germline. CDR3 sequence reads: CASSPLGGEKLFF. The CDR3 DNA follows: TGTGCCAGCAGCCCCCTGGGAGGAGAAAAACTGTTTTTT.

The chain joins TRBV12-3 or TRBV12-4 to TRBJ1-2; 8 positions agree with TRBD1. The CDR3 is made up of 13 amino acids. Losses at the gene ends were 7 bases for V and 8 bases for J; bases not matched to a gene: 9. The CDR3 DNA is TGTGCCAGCATCCCCGGGACAGGAGGGGGCTACACCTTC. Encoded protein: CASIPGTGGGYTF.

The chain links TRBV12-3 or TRBV12-4 to TRBJ2-1; TRBD2 is a possible D gene (6 bases). The CDR3 sequence is 13 residues long. Trimming left V 6 bases short and J 1 base short, with 7 bases between. CDR3 sequence (DNA): TGTGCCAGCAGCCGGGGGTCCTACAATGAGCAGTTCTTC. It codes for CASSRGSYNEQFF.

This clone was counted a few times. The chain joins TRBV11-1 to TRBJ1-6, with a tentative D call TRBD1 (6 bases). CDR1 is SGHAT, CDR2 FQDESV, per germline (reference sequence). Trimming pared 7 bases from V and 6 bases from J, leaving 13 bases between. The CDR3 runs to 14 residues. CDR3 sequence reads: CASTEDRPNSPLHF. The CDR3 bases are TGTGCCAGCACCGAAGACAGGCCTAATTCACCCCTCCACTTT.

The chain uses TRBV7-8 and TRBJ1-4; tentatively, D is TRBD1 (6 bases). The V end lost 7 bases, the J end lost 4 bases, and 19 bases lay between the germline ends. The V gene's germline CDR1 is SGHVS and CDR2 FQNEAQ. This CDR3 is built from 16 residues. CDR3 region: CASTPWGGGYNEKLFF. The CDR3 nucleotides read TGTGCCAGCACCCCATGGGGGGGCGGCTATAATGAAAAACTGTTTTTT.

The CDR3 nucleotides read TGTGCCAGCAGTTTCGGGACAGGGTACTATGGCTACACCTTC. Protein sequence: CASSFGTGYYGYTF. The chain carries TRBV27 and TRBJ1-2; 9 positions agree with TRBD1. Per germline, CDR1 MNHEY and CDR2 SMNVEV (reference sequence). Trimming cost V 3 bases and J 3 bases; bases outside gene matches: 2. The CDR3 runs to 14 residues.

The CDR3 region is CASSLATGVGDYGYTF. For the CDR3, the DNA is TGCGCCAGCAGCTTGGCGACAGGGGTCGGTGACTATGGCTACACCTTC. The chain joins TRBV5-1 to TRBJ1-2; 8 bases map to TRBD1. Germline CDR1 SGHRS, CDR2 YFSETQ. The CDR3 runs to 16 residues. The ends lost 0 bases at V and 3 bases at J; junction bases unmatched: 7.

The chain combines TRBV19 with TRBJ1-5; D gene uncertain. The V end lost 4 bases, the J end lost 0 bases, and 10 bases lay between the germline ends. CDR1 and CDR2 (germline): LNHDA, SQIVND (reference sequence). The CDR3 extends over 15 amino acids. The CDR3 DNA reads TGTGCCAGTAGTAGGGCTGTCTATAGCAATCAGCCCCAGCATTTT. Protein: CASSRAVYSNQPQHF.

The chain couples TRBV7-9 to TRBJ2-3; D might be TRBD2 (5 bases). The CDR3 is 14 amino acids. V lost 4 bases and J lost 6, with 14 bases in between. CDR1 SEHNR and CDR2 FQNEAQ come from the germline V gene (reference sequence). The DNA for the CDR3 is TGTGCCAGCAGCTCAGGACGGGGTTGGGATACGCAGTATTTT. It encodes CASSSGRGWDTQYF. Supplemented by reference TRBV7-9 and TRBJ2-3, the full variable domain reads DTGVSQNPRHKITKRGQNVTFRCDPISEHNRLYWYRQTLGQGPEFLTYFQNEAQLEKSRLLSDRFSAERPKGSFSTLEIQRTEQGDSAMYLCASSSGRGWDTQYFGPGTRLTVL.

The chain has TRBV2 and TRBJ2-3; 9 bases are shared with TRBD2. Germline CDR1 reads SNHLY; CDR2 reads FYNNEI. With 7 bases clipped from V and 0 bases from J, the junction kept 2 bases outside the gene matches. This CDR3 has 14 amino acids. The CDR3 DNA is TGTGCCAGCATGGCGGGAGGGAGCACAGATACGCAGTATTTT. Its protein is CASMAGGSTDTQYF.

CDR3 region: CASSPTSGGSYEQYF. The CDR3, as DNA: TGTGCCAGTAGTCCGACTAGCGGGGGTTCCTACGAGCAGTACTTC. The rearrangement uses TRBV19 and TRBJ2-7; 12 bases fit TRBD2. CDR1 is LNHDA, CDR2 SQIVND, per germline (reference sequence). There are 15 residues in the CDR3. The V segment lost 5 bases and the J segment 1 base; nucleotides outside the gene matches: 3.